Shown below are 8 T cell receptor beta chains from a single sample sequenced in a study of T cells in Graves' hyperthyroidism and ophthalmopathy. Amplification yielded TCR beta CDR3 regions, with RNA transcripts as the source. Initially, a first-round RT-PCR of the TCR CDR3 employed the HTBI primer set. TCRdb processed the multiplex PCR reads anew with MiXCR; each CDR3 protein has one entry. The sample includes a few hundred thousand distinct CDR3 sequences, 13% to 15% of them seen just once. Sequenced input: blood. The receptors were gathered from a woman in her thirties or forties with Graves' hyperthyroidism that later progressed to Graves' ophthalmopathy.

This clonotype was picked up many times. V usage is TRBV12-3 or TRBV12-4 and J usage is TRBJ2-4, with TRBD2 matching over 7 bases. CDR3 length equals 15 residues. Unmatched junction bases numbered 5, after V lost 5 bases and J lost 1 base. In nucleotides, the CDR3 is TGTGCCAGCAGTCTGGGGGAGGGGGCCAAAAACATTCAGTACTTC. Translated: CASSLGEGAKNIQYF.

V gene TRBV19 combines with J gene TRBJ2-4; no firm D call. CDR3 length: 16 amino acids. The V gene's germline CDR1 is LNHDA and CDR2 SQIVND (reference sequence). Trimming left V 5 bases short and J 1 base short, with 15 bases between. The DNA of the CDR3 is TGTGCCAGTAGTTCAGGAACCCGGACCGCCAAAAACATTCAGTACTTC. Protein product: CASSSGTRTAKNIQYF.

This clonotype has at least ten counts. V is TRBV20-1 and J is TRBJ2-3, with D possibly TRBD2 on 6 matching bases. The CDR3 loop spans 13 amino acids. V was trimmed by 6 bases and J by 0 bases, leaving 10 bases between them. Germline assignment: CDR1 DFQATT and CDR2 SNEGSKA (reference sequence). CDR3 protein: CSATSGSTDTQYF. The CDR3 region has the DNA TGCAGTGCGACGAGCGGGAGCACAGATACGCAGTATTTT.

This clonotype was recorded a few times. The chain links TRBV20-1 to TRBJ2-4; TRBD2 aligns across 7 bases. The CDR3 runs 16 residues. The ends lost 4 bases at V and 6 bases at J; junction bases unmatched: 15. The germline V gene encodes CDR1 DFQATT and CDR2 SNEGSKA (reference sequence). The CDR3 coding sequence is TGCAGTGCTAAAAGCGGGACTACCCTACCCCTAAACATTCAGTACTTC. Its protein product is CSAKSGTTLPLNIQYF.

This clonotype was seen at least ten times. The V gene is TRBV19, the J gene TRBJ1-1; 7 nucleotides agree with TRBD1. Germline V lookup: CDR1 LNHDA, CDR2 SQIVND (reference sequence). Trimming removed 6 bases from V and 1 base from J; junction bases left unmatched: 5. The CDR3 contains 14 residues. CDR3 loop: CASRHGTENTEAFF. In nucleotides, the CDR3 is TGTGCCAGTAGACATGGGACAGAGAACACTGAAGCTTTCTTT.

This clonotype occurred many times. The V gene is TRBV6-1, the J gene TRBJ2-5; TRBD2 agrees at 9 bases. CDR3 length: 13 amino acids. The V and J ends lost 6 bases and 5 bases, in that order; junction bases with no gene match: 4. The germline CDR1 and CDR2 sequences are MNHNS and SASEGT. The chain's CDR3 is CASRPTSGETQYF. In DNA, the CDR3 is TGTGCCAGCAGGCCTACTAGCGGGGAGACCCAGTACTTC.

This clonotype appeared many times. The chain couples TRBV12-3 or TRBV12-4 to TRBJ2-7; D unclear. Trimming stripped 8 bases from V and 6 bases from J, with 11 bases between. The CDR3 is made up of 11 amino acids. CDR3 DNA: TGTGCCAGCTGCCAAGGCTTCGAGCAGTACTTC. It is translated as CASCQGFEQYF.

Details on this clonotype: No conserved phenylalanine or tryptophan is present at the end of the CDR3, so a read error is the likely explanation. V gene TRBV24-1 combines with J gene TRBJ2-4; TRBD2 matches 16 bases. After removal of 5 bases from V and 0 bases from J, the junction contained 3 bases not matched to a gene. Germline values: CDR1 KGHDR, CDR2 SFDVKD. This CDR3 has 18 amino acids. The CDR3 DNA reads as TGTGCCACCAGTGTCGGGACTAGCGGGAGGGTAGCCAAAAACATTCAGTACTTA. It is translated as CATSVGTSGRVAKNIQYL.